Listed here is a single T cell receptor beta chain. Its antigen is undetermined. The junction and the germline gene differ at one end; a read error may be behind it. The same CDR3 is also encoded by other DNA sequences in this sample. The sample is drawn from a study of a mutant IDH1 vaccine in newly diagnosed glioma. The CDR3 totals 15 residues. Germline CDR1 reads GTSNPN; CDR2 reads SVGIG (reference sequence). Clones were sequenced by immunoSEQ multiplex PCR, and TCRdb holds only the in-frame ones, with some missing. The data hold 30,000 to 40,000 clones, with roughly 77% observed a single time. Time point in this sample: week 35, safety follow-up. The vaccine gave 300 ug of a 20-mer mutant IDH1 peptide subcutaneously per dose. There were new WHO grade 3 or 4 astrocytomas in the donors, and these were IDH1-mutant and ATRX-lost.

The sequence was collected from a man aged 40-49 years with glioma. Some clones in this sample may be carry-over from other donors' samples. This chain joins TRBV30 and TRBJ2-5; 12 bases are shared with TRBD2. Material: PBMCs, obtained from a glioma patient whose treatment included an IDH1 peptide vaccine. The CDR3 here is CACTSGGPYQETQYF. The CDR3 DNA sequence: TGTGCCTGTACTAGCGGGGGGCCCTACCAGGAGACCCAGTACTTC.